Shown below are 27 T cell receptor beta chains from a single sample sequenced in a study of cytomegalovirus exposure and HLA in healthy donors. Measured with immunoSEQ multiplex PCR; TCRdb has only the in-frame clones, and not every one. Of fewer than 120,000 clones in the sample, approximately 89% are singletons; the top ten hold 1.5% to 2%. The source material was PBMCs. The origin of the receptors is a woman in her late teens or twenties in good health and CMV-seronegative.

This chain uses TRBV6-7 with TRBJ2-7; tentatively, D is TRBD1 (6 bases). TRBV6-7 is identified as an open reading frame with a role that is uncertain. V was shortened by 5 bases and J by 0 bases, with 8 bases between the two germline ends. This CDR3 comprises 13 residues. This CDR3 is CASSNRASYEQYF. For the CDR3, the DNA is TGTGCCAGCAGTAACAGGGCCTCCTACGAGCAGTACTTC.

CDR3 amino acids: CASSPRQGSHNEQFF. Written as DNA, the CDR3 is TGTGCCAGCAGTCCGAGACAGGGCAGTCACAATGAGCAGTTCTTC. The chain links TRBV27 to TRBJ2-1; TRBD1 agrees at 7 bases. CDR1 is MNHEY and CDR2 is SMNVEV in the germline V gene (reference sequence). The length of the CDR3 is 15 residues. The junction had 9 bases not matched to a gene; V was cut back by 5 bases and J by 5 bases.

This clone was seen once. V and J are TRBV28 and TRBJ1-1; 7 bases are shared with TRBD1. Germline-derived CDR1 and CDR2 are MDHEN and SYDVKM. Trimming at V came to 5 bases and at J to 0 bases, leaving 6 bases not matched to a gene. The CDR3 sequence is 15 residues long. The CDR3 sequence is CASSPPDRMNTEAFF. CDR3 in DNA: TGTGCCAGCAGTCCGCCGGACAGGATGAACACTGAAGCTTTCTTT.

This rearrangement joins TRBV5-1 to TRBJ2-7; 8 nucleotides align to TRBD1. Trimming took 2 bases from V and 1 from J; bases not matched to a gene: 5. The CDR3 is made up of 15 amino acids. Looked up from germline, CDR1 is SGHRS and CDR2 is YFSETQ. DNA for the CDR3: TGCGCCAGCAGCTTAAGACAGGGGAATTCCTACGAGCAGTACTTC. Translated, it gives CASSLRQGNSYEQYF. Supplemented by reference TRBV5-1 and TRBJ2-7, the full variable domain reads KAGVTQTPRYLIKTRGQQVTLSCSPISGHRSVSWYQQTPGQGLQFLFEYFSETQRNKGNFPGRFSGRQFSNSRSEMNVSTLELGDSALYLCASSLRQGNSYEQYFGPGTRLTVT.

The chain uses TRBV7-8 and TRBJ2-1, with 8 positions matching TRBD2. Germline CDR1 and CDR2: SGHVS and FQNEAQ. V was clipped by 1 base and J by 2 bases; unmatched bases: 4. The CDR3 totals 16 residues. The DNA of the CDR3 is TGTGCCAGCAGCTTAGGGGCGGGGGGCACCTACAATGAGCAGTTCTTC. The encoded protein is CASSLGAGGTYNEQFF.

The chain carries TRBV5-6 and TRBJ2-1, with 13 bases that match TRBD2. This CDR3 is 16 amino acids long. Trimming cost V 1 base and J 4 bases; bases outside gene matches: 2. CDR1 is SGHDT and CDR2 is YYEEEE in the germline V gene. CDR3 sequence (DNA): TGTGCCAGCAGCTTGACGGGACTAGCGGGGTACAATGAGCAGTTCTTC. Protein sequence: CASSLTGLAGYNEQFF.

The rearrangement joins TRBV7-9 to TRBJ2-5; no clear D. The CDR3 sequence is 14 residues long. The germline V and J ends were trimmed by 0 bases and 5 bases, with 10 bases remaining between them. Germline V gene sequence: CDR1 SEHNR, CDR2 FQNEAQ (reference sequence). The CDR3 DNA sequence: TGTGCCAGCAGCTTAGCGCGCGGCGTCGAGACCCAGTACTTC. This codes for CASSLARGVETQYF.

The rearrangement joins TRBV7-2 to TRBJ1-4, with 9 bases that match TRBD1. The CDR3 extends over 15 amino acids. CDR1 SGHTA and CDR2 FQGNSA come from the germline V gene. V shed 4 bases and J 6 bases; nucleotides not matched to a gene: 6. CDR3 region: CASSSYRGRDEKLFF. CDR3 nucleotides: TGTGCCAGCAGCTCCTACAGGGGGCGGGATGAAAAACTGTTTTTT.

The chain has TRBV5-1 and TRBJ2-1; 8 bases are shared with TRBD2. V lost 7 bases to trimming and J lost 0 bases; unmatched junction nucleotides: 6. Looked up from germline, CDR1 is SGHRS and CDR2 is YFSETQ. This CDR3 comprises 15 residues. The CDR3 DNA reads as TGCGCCAGCTCCATAGCGGGGAGCTCCTACAATGAGCAGTTCTTC. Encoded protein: CASSIAGSSYNEQFF.

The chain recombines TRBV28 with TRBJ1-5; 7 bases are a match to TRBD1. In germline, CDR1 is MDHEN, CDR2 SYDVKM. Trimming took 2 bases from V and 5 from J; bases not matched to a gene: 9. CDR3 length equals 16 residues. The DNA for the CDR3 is TGTGCCAGCAGTTTAGCGGTAGGAGGGGGCGATCAGCCCCAGCATTTT. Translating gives CASSLAVGGGDQPQHF.

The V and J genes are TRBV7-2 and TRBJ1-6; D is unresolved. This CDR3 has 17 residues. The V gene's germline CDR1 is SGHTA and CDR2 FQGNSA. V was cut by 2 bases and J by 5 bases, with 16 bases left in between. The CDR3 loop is CASSLLFSQLNNSPLHF. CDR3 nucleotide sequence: TGTGCCAGCAGCTTATTGTTTTCCCAACTAAATAATTCACCCCTCCACTTT.

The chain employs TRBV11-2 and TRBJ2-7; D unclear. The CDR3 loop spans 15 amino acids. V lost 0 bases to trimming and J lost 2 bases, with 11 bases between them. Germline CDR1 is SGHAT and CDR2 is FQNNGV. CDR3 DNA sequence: TGTGCCAGCAGCTTAGATAACGCAGTTCCCTACGAGCAGTACTTC. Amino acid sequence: CASSLDNAVPYEQYF.

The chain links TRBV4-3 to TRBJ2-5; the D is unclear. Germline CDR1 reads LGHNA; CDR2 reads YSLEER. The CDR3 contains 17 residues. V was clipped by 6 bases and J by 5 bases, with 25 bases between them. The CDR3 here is CASSRSRRVRPGETQYF. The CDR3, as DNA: TGCGCCAGCAGTCGGTCGCGACGGGTTCGTCCTGGGGAGACCCAGTACTTC.

The CDR3 here is CASSYGGSSYNEQFF. The CDR3 bases are TGTGCCAGCAGTTATGGCGGGAGCTCCTACAATGAGCAGTTCTTC. The genes are TRBV6-5 and TRBJ2-1; 7 positions match TRBD2. The CDR3 has 15 residues. After removal of 3 bases from V and 0 bases from J, the junction contained 2 bases not matched to a gene. The germline CDR1 and CDR2 sequences are MNHEY and SVGAGI.

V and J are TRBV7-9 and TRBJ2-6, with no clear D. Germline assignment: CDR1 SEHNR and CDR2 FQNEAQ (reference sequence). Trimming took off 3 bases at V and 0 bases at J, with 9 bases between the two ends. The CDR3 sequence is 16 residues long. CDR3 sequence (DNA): TGTGCCAGCAGCTTTCTCTACGTCTCTGGGGCCAACGTCCTGACTTTC. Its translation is CASSFLYVSGANVLTF.

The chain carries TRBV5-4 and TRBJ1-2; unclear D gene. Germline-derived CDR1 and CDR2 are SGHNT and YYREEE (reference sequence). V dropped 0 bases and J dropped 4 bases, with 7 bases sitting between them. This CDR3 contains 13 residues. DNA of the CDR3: TGTGCCAGCAGCTTGGACAGCTTCTATGGCTACACCTTC. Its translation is CASSLDSFYGYTF.

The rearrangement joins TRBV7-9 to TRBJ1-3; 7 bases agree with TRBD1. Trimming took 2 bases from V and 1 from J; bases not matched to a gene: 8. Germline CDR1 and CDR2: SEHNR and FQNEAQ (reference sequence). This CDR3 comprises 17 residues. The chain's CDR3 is CASSLHVPGGSGNTIYF. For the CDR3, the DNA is TGTGCCAGCAGCTTACACGTCCCAGGGGGATCTGGAAACACCATATATTTT.

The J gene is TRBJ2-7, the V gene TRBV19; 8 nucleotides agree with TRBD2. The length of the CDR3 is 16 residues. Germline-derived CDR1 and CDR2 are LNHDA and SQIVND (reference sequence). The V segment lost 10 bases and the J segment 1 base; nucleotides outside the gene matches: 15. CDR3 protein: CATQRGASGRSYEQYF. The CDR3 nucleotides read TGTGCCACCCAAAGAGGGGCTAGCGGGCGATCCTACGAGCAGTACTTC.

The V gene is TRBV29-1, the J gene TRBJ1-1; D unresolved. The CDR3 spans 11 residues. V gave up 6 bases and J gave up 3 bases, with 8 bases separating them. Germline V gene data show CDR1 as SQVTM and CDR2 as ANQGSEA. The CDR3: CSVQRYTEAFF. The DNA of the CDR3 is TGCAGCGTCCAGAGGTACACTGAAGCTTTCTTT.

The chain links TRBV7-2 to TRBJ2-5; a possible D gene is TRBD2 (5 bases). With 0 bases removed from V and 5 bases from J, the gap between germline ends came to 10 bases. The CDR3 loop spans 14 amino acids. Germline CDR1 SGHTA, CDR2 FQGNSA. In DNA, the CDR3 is TGTGCCAGCAGCTTAGCTTATGGCGGGGAGACCCAGTACTTC. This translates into CASSLAYGGETQYF.

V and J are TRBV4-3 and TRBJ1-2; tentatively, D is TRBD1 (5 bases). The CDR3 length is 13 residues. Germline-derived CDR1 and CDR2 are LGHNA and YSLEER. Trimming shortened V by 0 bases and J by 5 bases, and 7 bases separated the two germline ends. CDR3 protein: CASSQDRGYGYTF. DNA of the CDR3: TGCGCCAGCAGCCAAGATAGGGGATATGGCTACACCTTC.

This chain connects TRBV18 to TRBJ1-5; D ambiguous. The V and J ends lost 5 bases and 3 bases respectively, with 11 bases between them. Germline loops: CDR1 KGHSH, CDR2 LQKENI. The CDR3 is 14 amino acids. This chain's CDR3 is CASSRQEANQPQHF. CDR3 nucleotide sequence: TGTGCCAGCTCAAGGCAGGAGGCCAATCAGCCCCAGCATTTT.

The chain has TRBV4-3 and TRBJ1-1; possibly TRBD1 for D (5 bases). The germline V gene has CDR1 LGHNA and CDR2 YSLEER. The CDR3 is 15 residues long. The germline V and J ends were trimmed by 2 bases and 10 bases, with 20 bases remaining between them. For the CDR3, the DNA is TGCGCCAGCAGCCAACCTTCCGTAGGGGCCGGGGGAGCTTTCTTT. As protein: CASSQPSVGAGGAFF.

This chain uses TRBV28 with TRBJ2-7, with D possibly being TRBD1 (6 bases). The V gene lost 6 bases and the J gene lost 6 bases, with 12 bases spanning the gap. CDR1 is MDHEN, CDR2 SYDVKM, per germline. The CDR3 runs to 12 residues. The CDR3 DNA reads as TGTGCCAGCAGGAACCAGGGGCCCGAGCAGTACTTC. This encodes CASRNQGPEQYF. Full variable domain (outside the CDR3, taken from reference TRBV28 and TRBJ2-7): DVKVTQSSRYLVKRTGEKVFLECVQDMDHENMFWYRQDPGLGLRLIYFSYDVKMKEKGDIPEGYSVSREKKERFSLILESASTNQTSMYLCASRNQGPEQYFGPGTRLTVT.

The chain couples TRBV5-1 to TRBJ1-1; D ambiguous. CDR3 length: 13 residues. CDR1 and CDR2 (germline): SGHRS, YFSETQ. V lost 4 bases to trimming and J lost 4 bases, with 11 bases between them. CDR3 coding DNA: TGCGCCAGCAGCCCGTGGGGAGGCACTGAAGCTTTCTTT. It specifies CASSPWGGTEAFF. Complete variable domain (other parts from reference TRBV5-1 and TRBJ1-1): KAGVTQTPRYLIKTRGQQVTLSCSPISGHRSVSWYQQTPGQGLQFLFEYFSETQRNKGNFPGRFSGRQFSNSRSEMNVSTLELGDSALYLCASSPWGGTEAFFGQGTRLTVV.

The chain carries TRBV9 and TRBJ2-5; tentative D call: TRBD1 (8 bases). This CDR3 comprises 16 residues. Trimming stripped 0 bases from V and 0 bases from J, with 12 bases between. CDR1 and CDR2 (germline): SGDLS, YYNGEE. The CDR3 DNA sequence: TGTGCCAGCAGCGTAGCACAGGGGGGGTACCAAGAGACCCAGTACTTC. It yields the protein CASSVAQGGYQETQYF.

The CDR3 is CASGGAWELFF. As DNA, the CDR3 is TGTGCCAGCGGGGGGGCATGGGAGCTGTTTTTT. The chain links TRBV25-1 to TRBJ2-2, with D possibly matching TRBD2 (7 bases). CDR3 length: 11 amino acids. CDR1 and CDR2 (germline): MGHDK, SYGVNS. V shed 8 bases and J shed 9 bases, with 10 bases lying between them.